A single sample is the source of the 14 T cell receptor beta chains below, sequenced in a study of cytomegalovirus exposure and HLA in healthy donors. Amplification used 60 Vbeta primers and 13 Jbeta primers. Clones were sequenced by immunoSEQ multiplex PCR, and TCRdb holds only the in-frame ones, with some missing. The repertoire has 95,000 to 150,000 clones, around four fifths of them found once; the top ten carry about 32%. Sequenced material: PBMCs. These TCRs come from a man aged 55-75 years in good health and CMV-seropositive.

The table lists this clone with a few counts. V gene TRBV9 combines with J gene TRBJ2-2; 7 positions agree with TRBD1. Per the germline V gene, CDR1 is SGDLS and CDR2 is YYNGEE. Losses at the gene ends were 4 bases for V and 6 bases for J; bases not matched to a gene: 15. The CDR3 has 17 residues. CDR3 amino acids: CASSPRGGQGLAGELFF. The CDR3 nucleotides read TGTGCCAGCAGCCCCCGAGGGGGCCAAGGGCTAGCCGGGGAGCTGTTTTTT.

V usage is TRBV28 and J usage is TRBJ2-3, with a weak D call TRBD2 (6 bases). The CDR3 totals 12 residues. The V gene's germline CDR1 is MDHEN and CDR2 SYDVKM. The V end was cut by 4 bases, the J end by 5 bases, with 7 bases between. The CDR3 DNA reads TGTGCCAGCAGTTCCGGGGGAGATACGCAGTATTTT. The encoded protein is CASSSGGDTQYF.

The chain has TRBV5-4 and TRBJ2-2; possibly TRBD1 for D (5 bases). Trimming pared 4 bases from V and 1 base from J, leaving 8 bases between. CDR1 and CDR2 from the germline V gene are SGHNT and YYREEE (reference sequence). The CDR3 is 14 residues long. The CDR3 DNA reads TGTGCCAGCAGCGGAACAGGGAACACCGGGGAGCTGTTTTTT. Translating it yields CASSGTGNTGELFF.

The chain employs TRBV9 and TRBJ2-2, with 7 bases fitting TRBD1. V shed 0 bases and J 6 bases; nucleotides not matched to a gene: 11. The CDR3 sequence is 17 residues long. Per germline, CDR1 SGDLS and CDR2 YYNGEE. This CDR3 is CASSVGPVGQQAGELFF. As DNA, the CDR3 is TGTGCCAGCAGCGTAGGCCCGGTGGGACAGCAGGCCGGGGAGCTGTTTTTT.

CDR3 sequence: CASSSTSGLYEQYF. The CDR3 coding sequence is TGCGCCAGCAGCTCGACTAGCGGGCTTTACGAGCAGTACTTC. The V call is TRBV5-1, the J call TRBJ2-7; 10 bases align to TRBD2. Germline CDR1 reads SGHRS; CDR2 reads YFSETQ. V lost 3 bases and J lost 4; bases outside the gene matches: 4. The CDR3 has 14 residues.

This sequence joins TRBV6-5 and TRBJ1-1; tentative D call: TRBD1 (5 bases). CDR1 and CDR2 from the germline V gene are MNHEY and SVGAGI. Trimming shortened V by 6 bases and J by 5 bases, and 13 bases separated the two germline ends. This CDR3 contains 13 residues. CDR3 sequence (DNA): TGTGCCAGCAGCGGGGGGAGACGGACTGAAGCTTTCTTT. As protein: CASSGGRRTEAFF.

This chain joins TRBV28 and TRBJ2-7; 8 bases align to TRBD2. The J segment lost 2 bases and the V segment lost 5 bases, leaving 11 bases of the junction unmatched. CDR1 is MDHEN and CDR2 is SYDVKM in the germline V gene. This CDR3 region has 16 residues. The DNA of the CDR3 is TGTGCCAGCAGTCCCCCAGGTAGCGGGACCCCCTACGAGCAGTACTTC. It yields the protein CASSPPGSGTPYEQYF.

V is TRBV18 and J is TRBJ1-1; 7 nucleotides agree with TRBD1. Germline CDR1 KGHSH, CDR2 LQKENI. The CDR3 totals 14 residues. J was trimmed by 3 bases and V by 6 bases; bases with no gene match: 7. The CDR3 sequence is CASSGQLGDTEAFF. The CDR3 nucleotides read TGTGCCAGCTCGGGACAGTTGGGCGACACTGAAGCTTTCTTT.

CDR3 nucleotide sequence: TGTGCCAGCAGTGAAGCGCTTTCGGATCAGGTCAGCGAGCAGTTCTTC. The encoded protein is CASSEALSDQVSEQFF. The chain employs TRBV2 and TRBJ2-1; no reliable D call. CDR1 is SNHLY, CDR2 FYNNEI, per germline. V dropped 0 bases and J dropped 10 bases, with 19 bases sitting between them. This CDR3 contains 16 residues.

The rearrangement links TRBV7-9 to TRBJ1-2; 10 bases are a match to TRBD1. Germline V gene sequence: CDR1 SEHNR, CDR2 FQNEAQ (reference sequence). This CDR3 is built from 14 residues. The V segment lost 5 bases and the J segment 3 bases; nucleotides outside the gene matches: 3. For the CDR3, the DNA is TGTGCCAGCAGCGGACAGGGGGGATACTATGGCTACACCTTC. Its translation is CASSGQGGYYGYTF.

This clone appeared a single time. Other DNA sequences within the sample encode an identical CDR3. The chain links TRBV2 to TRBJ1-5; 8 bases agree with TRBD1. Germline assignment: CDR1 SNHLY and CDR2 FYNNEI. Trimming cost V 10 bases and J 9 bases; bases outside gene matches: 14. The CDR3 totals 14 residues. In nucleotides, the CDR3 is TGTGCCACCCACAGGGGGGAAGGCGGAGGGCCCCAGCATTTT. Encoded protein: CATHRGEGGGPQHF.

The genes are TRBV7-6 and TRBJ1-5, with D possibly being TRBD1 (6 bases). Germline V CDR1 and CDR2: SGHVS, FNYEAQ. The CDR3 totals 16 residues. The V end was cut by 3 bases, the J end by 0 bases, with 12 bases between. The DNA for the CDR3 is TGTGCCAGCAGCTTCACTCACAGGGATAGCAATCAGCCCCAGCATTTT. Its protein is CASSFTHRDSNQPQHF.

This chain links TRBV27 with TRBJ1-1; D unclear. The V and J ends lost 1 base and 5 bases respectively, with 8 bases between them. The CDR3 consists of 13 residues. Germline CDR1 MNHEY, CDR2 SMNVEV (reference sequence). Here the CDR3 DNA reads TGTGCCAGCAGTTTATATCGGGGAACTGAAGCTTTCTTT. Residues: CASSLYRGTEAFF.

The rearrangement joins TRBV10-3 to TRBJ1-3; D gene unclear. V lost 4 bases and J 3 bases, leaving 10 bases between the germline ends. The germline V gene has CDR1 ENHRY and CDR2 SYGVKD. The CDR3 has 14 residues. The CDR3 is CAISGSYNGNTIYF. The CDR3 DNA is TGTGCCATCAGTGGTTCGTACAATGGAAACACCATATATTTT.